This T cell receptor beta chain was documented in a study of blood T cell repertoires in COVID-19. Participants had their cohort set by participant-reported clinical history. The CDR3 contains 15 residues. Trimming removed 2 bases at V and 7 bases at J, with 14 bases between. CDR1 is LGHNA and CDR2 is YNFKEQ in the germline V gene. Measured with immunoSEQ multiplex PCR; TCRdb has only the in-frame clones, and not every one. The data contain 380,000 or so clones, around 90% of them singletons. The sequence came from a woman in her thirties or forties with acute COVID-19. The chain has TRBV4-2 and TRBJ1-4, with D possibly TRBD1 on 6 matching bases. Specimen: PBMCs or T cells enriched from blood (not recorded which). This CDR3 is CASSQTTGFGEKLFF. In DNA form, the CDR3 reads TGTGCCAGCAGCCAAACTACAGGGTTCGGTGAAAAACTGTTTTTT.